These 3 T cell receptor beta chains were sequenced from one sample in a study of CD8+ T cells in alopecia areata. Sequencing used cDNA as its template, made by extracting RNA and reverse transcribing it. Profiling relied on immunoSEQ multiplex PCR, and the TCRdb table lists in-frame clones only, not all of them. The sample records about 250,000 clones, roughly two thirds being singletons. The input for sequencing was CD4+ T cells sorted from blood, taken at week 0. The receptors come from a human donor with alopecia areata.

The chain uses TRBV30 and TRBJ1-5; D uncertain. The CDR3 runs to 14 residues. The V and J ends lost 4 bases and 7 bases respectively, with 17 bases between them. Germline loops: CDR1 GTSNPN, CDR2 SVGIG (reference sequence). CDR3: CAWTATRGGQPQHF. CDR3 sequence (DNA): TGTGCCTGGACTGCGACTCGGGGAGGACAGCCCCAGCATTTT.

The chain joins TRBV29-1 to TRBJ2-3, with 9 nucleotides matching TRBD2. Trimming removed 1 base from V and 3 bases from J; junction bases left unmatched: 14. Germline values: CDR1 SQVTM, CDR2 ANQGSEA. This CDR3 spans 18 amino acids. DNA of the CDR3: TGCAGCGTTGAAGTGGGCCTGGTAGCGGGGGCATTTACAGATACGCAGTATTTT. This gives the protein CSVEVGLVAGAFTDTQYF.

On this clone: This sample also contains other DNA sequences that code for the same CDR3. V and J are TRBV18 and TRBJ1-2, with D uncertain. V lost 2 bases, J lost 2 bases, and 3 bases lay in between. Germline V gives CDR1 KGHSH, CDR2 LQKENI. This CDR3 spans 12 amino acids. The CDR3 DNA is TGTGCCAGCTCACCAGACAACTATGGCTACACCTTC. Protein: CASSPDNYGYTF.